The source of this T cell receptor beta chain is a study of T cells in Graves' hyperthyroidism and ophthalmopathy. Study-level background: At the time of initial diagnosis and before any treatment, peripheral blood was collected.

This clonotype was detected many times. A patient was excluded if there was uncontrolled infection, other autoimmune disease, pregnancy or lactation. The diagnoses drew upon clinical symptoms, serum thyroxine and TRAb, thyroid ultrasound and orbital computed tomography. Amplified regions were TCR beta CDR3 sequences from RNA transcripts. The HTBI primer set drove a first-round RT-PCR of the TCR CDR3. TCRdb ran MiXCR on the multiplex PCR reads and lists one entry per CDR3 protein. The sample carries about 410,000 distinct CDR3 sequences, approximately 15% recorded once. This CDR3 region has 14 residues. Germline V lookup: CDR1 LGHDT, CDR2 YNNKEL (reference sequence). The J segment lost 4 bases and the V segment lost 4 bases, leaving 5 bases of the junction unmatched.

The sequenced sample was blood. The clonotype originates from a young woman with Graves' ophthalmopathy. V and J are TRBV3-1 and TRBJ1-1, with 8 bases matching TRBD1. In nucleotides, the CDR3 is TGTGCCAGCAGCCTATCGGACAGGGCCACTGAAGCTTTCTTT. This codes for CASSLSDRATEAFF.